Described below is a single TCR beta chain sequence and its context. Its antigen is not yet known. No quality values exist for individual bases; no much larger clone is one base distant. Other DNA variants within this sample encode the same CDR3. This record belongs to a study of shared clonotypes between healthy human individuals (dated by TCRdb to the early 2020s). Study-level background: A couple of women and three men aged 18 to 49 years were included in the cohort. To estimate repertoire size and how much clonotype sharing occurs between individuals, the study deeply sequenced the blood TCR repertoires of several healthy adults. To increase sequencing depth and limit assay-specific biases, different laboratories used diverse techniques to prepare libraries and sequence TCR repertoires. Each donor's leukapheresis produced roughly between roughly 0.85 and 10 billion PBMCs.

The donors were healthy, HIV-negative adults with no recently reported acute infections or vaccinations. Every donor was a Caucasian adult residing in Nashville, Tennessee, USA. For unsorted samples, 96 million or so PBMCs were counted, and genomic DNA was extracted using the QIAamp DNA Blood Mini kit. After blood collection by leukapheresis, PBMCs were isolated using Ficoll-Histopaque density gradient centrifugation and then cryopreserved in the vapor phase of liquid nitrogen. The research as a whole found: Only blood was sampled, and tissue TCR repertoires likely differ from those in blood. The genetic and exposure-history diversity represented was limited by the small number of donors. Based on pairwise subsampling, the degree of clonotype sharing among donors was expected to be affected by sequencing depth.

Using the deep immunoSEQ assay, multiplex PCR amplified TCR CDR3 regions from genomic DNA. Extracted genomic DNA from each cell subset was spread evenly across all wells of several immunoSEQ 96-well plates, with each plate serving as a replicate. For unsorted PBMC, around 300 ng genomic DNA, equal to 30,000 or so T cell genomes, was loaded into each replicate PCR. Ten immunoSEQ deep assay plates were used to sequence the unsorted PBMC genomic DNA. Purified libraries were measured with a Qubit 3.0 fluorometer, size-checked on a Bioanalyzer 2100, and measured again with the KAPA Library Quantification kit. Each immunoSEQ 96-well plate was sequenced on its own single-read 150-cycle Illumina NextSeq 550 flow cell. Per the source publication's procedure: Because only junctional sequences without quality scores were contained in the immunoSEQ output, filtering matching that applied to full-length reads could not be performed. Sequences were annotated with PyIR, a Python wrapper for IgBLAST v1.9, and V/J genes and CDR3 were assigned using IMGT germline references. Reads with weak V/J assignments (E-value above 1e-6), missing CDR3, stop codons, out-of-frame junctions, or ambiguous translated residues were removed. A V3J clonotype was defined by an identical inferred V gene, J gene, and CDR3 amino acid sequence. Percentage overlap between repertoires was calculated by dividing the number of shared unique clonotypes by the size of the smaller repertoire. RTK rarefaction, the Chao1 estimator, and Recon v2.1 estimates of unobserved clonotypes were used to assess repertoire richness. TCRdb provides this immuneACCESS table in a form limited to in-frame rearrangements. Some clones are lacking; in checked studies, under half of them reflect an unresolved V gene, and why the rest are absent is not known. From that table come the V and J calls and clone size; the DNA was used to work out D and trimming. For this sample the table gives around 500,000 clones, of which 79% were detected only once. The biggest ten clones account for 10% to 15% of the sample.

As encoded in the germline V gene, CDR1 is KGHSH while CDR2 is LQKENI. Trimming accounts for 3 bases at V and 3 bases at J, while the number of junction bases matched to no gene is 1. From cysteine to phenylalanine, the CDR3 is 16 amino acids long. Solely the CDR3 DNA is kept, with 48 bases framed from the first base. The chain is made from TRBV18 and TRBJ2-1, with 14 middle bases fitting TRBD2. The TCR sequence derives from a woman between 40 and 55 years old in good health. Some clones in this sample may be carry-over from other donors' samples. The sample comprised PBMCs. The CDR3 protein: CASSPGTSGSYNEQFF. The DNA sequence is TGTGCCAGCTCACCCGGGACTAGCGGGAGCTACAATGAGCAGTTCTTC.